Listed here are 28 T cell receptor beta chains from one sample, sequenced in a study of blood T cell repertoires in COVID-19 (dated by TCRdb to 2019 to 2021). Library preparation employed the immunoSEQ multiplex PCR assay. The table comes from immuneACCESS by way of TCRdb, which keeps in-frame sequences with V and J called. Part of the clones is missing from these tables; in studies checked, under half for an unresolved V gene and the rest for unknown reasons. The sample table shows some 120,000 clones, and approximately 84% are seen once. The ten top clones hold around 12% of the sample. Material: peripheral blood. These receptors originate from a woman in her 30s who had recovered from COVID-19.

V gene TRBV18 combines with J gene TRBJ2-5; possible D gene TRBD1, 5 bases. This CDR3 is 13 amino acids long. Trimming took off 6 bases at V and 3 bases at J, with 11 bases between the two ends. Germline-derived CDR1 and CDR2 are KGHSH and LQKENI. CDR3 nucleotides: TGTGCCAGCTCTCTTGACAGCAAAGAGACCCAGTACTTC. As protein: CASSLDSKETQYF.

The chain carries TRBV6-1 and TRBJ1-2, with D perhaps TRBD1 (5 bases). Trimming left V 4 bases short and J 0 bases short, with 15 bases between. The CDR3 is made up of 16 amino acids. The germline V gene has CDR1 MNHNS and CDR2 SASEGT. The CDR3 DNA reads TGTGCCAGCAGTGGGACACCTTCTCAAGCTAACTATGGCTACACCTTC. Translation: CASSGTPSQANYGYTF.

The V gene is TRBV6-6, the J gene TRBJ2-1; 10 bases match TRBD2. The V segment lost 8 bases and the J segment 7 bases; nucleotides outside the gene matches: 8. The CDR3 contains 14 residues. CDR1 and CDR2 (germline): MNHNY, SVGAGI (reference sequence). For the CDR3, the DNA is TGTGCCAGCTCCATGGAACTAGCGGGAAATGAGCAGTTCTTC. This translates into CASSMELAGNEQFF.

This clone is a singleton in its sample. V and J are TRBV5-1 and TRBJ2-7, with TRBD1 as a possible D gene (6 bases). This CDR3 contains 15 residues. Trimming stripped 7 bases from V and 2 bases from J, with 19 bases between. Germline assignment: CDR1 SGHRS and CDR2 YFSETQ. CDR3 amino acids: CASGIGQGNTYEQYF. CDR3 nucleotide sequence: TGCGCCAGCGGTATCGGGCAGGGGAATACCTACGAGCAGTACTTC.

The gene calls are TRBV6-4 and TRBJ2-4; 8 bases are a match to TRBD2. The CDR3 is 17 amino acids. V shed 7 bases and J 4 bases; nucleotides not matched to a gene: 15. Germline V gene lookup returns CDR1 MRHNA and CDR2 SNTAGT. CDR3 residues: CASTAGSGVVPKNIQYF. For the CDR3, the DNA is TGTGCCAGCACCGCTGGTAGCGGGGTGGTCCCAAAAAACATTCAGTACTTC.

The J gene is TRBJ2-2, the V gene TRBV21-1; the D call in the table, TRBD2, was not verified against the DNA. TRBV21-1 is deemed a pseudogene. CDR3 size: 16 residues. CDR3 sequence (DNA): TGTGCCAGCACCCCGGTTAAGGGAGCAAGAACCGGGGAGCTGTTTTTT. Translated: CASTPVKGARTGELFF.

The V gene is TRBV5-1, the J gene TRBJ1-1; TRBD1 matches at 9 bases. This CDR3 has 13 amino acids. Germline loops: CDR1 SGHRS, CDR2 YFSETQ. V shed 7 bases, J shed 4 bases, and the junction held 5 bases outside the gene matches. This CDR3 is CASSQTGGTEAFF. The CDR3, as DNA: TGCGCCAGCTCCCAGACAGGGGGCACTGAAGCTTTCTTT.

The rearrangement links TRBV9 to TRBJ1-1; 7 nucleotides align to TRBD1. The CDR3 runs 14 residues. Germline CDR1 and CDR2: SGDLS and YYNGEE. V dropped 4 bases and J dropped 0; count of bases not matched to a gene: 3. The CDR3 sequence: CASSLGGMNTEAFF. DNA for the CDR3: TGTGCCAGCAGCTTAGGGGGCATGAACACTGAAGCTTTCTTT.

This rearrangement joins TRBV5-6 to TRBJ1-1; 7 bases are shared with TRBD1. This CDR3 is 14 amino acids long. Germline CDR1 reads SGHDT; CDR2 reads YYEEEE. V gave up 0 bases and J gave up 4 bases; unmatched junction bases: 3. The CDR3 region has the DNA TGTGCCAGCAGCTTGGACAGGGGTCGCACTGAAGCTTTCTTT. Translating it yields CASSLDRGRTEAFF. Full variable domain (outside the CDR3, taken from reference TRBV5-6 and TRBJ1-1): DAGVTQSPTHLIKTRGQQVTLRCSPKSGHDTVSWYQQALGQGPQFIFQYYEEEERQRGNFPDRFSGHQFPNYSSELNVNALLLGDSALYLCASSLDRGRTEAFFGQGTRLTVV.

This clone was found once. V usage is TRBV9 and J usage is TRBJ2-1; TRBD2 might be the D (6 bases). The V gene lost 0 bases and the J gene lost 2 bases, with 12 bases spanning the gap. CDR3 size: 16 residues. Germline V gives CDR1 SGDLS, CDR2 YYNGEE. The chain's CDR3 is CASSVEVSGPYNEQFF. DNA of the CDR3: TGTGCCAGCAGCGTAGAGGTTAGCGGACCCTACAATGAGCAGTTCTTC.

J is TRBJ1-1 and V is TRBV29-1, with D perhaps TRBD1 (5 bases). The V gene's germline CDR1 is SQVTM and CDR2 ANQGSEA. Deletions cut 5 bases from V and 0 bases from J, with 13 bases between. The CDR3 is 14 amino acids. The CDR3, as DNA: TGCAGCGTTCAGGGTCTCCTAATGAACACTGAAGCTTTCTTT. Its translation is CSVQGLLMNTEAFF. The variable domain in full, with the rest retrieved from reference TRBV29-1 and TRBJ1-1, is SAVISQKPSRDICQRGTSLTIQCQVDSQVTMMFWYRQQPGQSLTLIATANQGSEATYESGFVIDKFPISRPNLTFSTLTVSNMSPEDSSIYLCSVQGLLMNTEAFFGQGTRLTVV.

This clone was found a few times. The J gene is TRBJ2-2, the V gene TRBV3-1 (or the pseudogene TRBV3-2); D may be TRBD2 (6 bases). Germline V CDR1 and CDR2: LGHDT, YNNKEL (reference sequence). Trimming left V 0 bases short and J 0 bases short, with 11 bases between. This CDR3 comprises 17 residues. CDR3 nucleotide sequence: TGTGCCAGCAGCCAAGATCGGAGGGGCACGAACACCGGGGAGCTGTTTTTT. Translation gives CASSQDRRGTNTGELFF.

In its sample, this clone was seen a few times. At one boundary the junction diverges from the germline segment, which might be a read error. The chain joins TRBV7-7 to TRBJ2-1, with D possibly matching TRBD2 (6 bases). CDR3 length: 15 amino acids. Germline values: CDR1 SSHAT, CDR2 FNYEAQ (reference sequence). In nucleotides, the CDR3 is TGTGCTAGCAGCTCTGGGGGGACCGGGTACAATGAGCAGTTCTTC. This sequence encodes CASSSGGTGYNEQFF.

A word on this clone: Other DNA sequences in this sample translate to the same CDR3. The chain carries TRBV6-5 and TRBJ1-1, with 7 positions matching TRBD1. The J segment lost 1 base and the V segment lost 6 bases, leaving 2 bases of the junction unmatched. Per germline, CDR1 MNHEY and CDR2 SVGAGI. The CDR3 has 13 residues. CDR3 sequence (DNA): TGTGCCAGCAGCGGACAGGCGAACACTGAAGCTTTCTTT. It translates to CASSGQANTEAFF.

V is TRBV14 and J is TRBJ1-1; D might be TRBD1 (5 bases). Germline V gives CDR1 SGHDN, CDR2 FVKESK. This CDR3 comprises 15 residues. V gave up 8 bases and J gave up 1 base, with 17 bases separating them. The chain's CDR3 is CASRPRDVENTEAFF. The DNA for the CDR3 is TGTGCCAGCCGGCCCAGGGATGTGGAGAACACTGAAGCTTTCTTT.

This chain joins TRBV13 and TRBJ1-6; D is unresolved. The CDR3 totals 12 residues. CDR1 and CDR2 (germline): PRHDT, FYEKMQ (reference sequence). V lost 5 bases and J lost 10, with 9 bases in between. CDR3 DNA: TGTGCCAGCAGCCCCCAGATATCACCCCTCCACTTT. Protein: CASSPQISPLHF.

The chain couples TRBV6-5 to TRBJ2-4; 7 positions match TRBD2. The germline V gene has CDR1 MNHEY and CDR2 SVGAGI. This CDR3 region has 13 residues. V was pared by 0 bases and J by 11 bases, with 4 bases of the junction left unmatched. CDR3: CASSYSGGDVQYF. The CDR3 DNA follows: TGTGCCAGCAGTTACTCTGGGGGGGACGTTCAGTACTTC.

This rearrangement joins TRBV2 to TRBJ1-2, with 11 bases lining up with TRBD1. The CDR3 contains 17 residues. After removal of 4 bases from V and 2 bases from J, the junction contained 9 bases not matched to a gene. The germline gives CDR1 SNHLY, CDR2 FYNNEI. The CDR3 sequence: CASSGTGGVLANYGYTF. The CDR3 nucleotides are TGTGCCAGCAGTGGGACAGGGGGCGTTTTGGCAAACTATGGCTACACCTTC. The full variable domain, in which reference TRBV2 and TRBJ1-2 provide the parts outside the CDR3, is EPEVTQTPSHQVTQMGQEVILRCVPISNHLYFYWYRQILGQKVEFLVSFYNNEISEKSEIFDDQFSVERPDGSNFTLKIRSTKLEDSAMYFCASSGTGGVLANYGYTFGSGTRLTVV.

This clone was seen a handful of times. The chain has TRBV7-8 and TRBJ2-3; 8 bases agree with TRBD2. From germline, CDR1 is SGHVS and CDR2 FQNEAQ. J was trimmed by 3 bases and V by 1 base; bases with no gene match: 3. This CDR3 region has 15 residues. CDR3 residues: CASSLDSGITDTQYF. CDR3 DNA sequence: TGTGCCAGCAGCTTAGATAGCGGGATTACAGATACGCAGTATTTT.

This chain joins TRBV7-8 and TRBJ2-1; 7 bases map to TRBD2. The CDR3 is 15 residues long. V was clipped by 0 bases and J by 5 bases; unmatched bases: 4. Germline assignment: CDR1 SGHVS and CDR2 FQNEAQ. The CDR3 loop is CASSLAGGVNNEQFF. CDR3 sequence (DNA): TGTGCCAGCAGCTTAGCGGGAGGGGTTAACAATGAGCAGTTCTTC.

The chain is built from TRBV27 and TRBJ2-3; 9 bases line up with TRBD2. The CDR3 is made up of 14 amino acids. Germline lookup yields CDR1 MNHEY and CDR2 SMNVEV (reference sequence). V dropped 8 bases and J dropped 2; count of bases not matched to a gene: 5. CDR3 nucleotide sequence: TGTGCCAGCGCGGGGGGGGCTTACACAGATACGCAGTATTTT. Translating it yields CASAGGAYTDTQYF.

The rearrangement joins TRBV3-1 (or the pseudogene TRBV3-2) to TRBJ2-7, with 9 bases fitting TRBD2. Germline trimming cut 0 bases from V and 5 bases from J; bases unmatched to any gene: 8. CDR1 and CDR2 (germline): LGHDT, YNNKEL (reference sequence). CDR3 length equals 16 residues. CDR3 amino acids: CASSQDRRGGVNEQYF. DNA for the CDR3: TGTGCCAGCAGCCAAGATCGGCGGGGGGGCGTCAACGAGCAGTACTTC.

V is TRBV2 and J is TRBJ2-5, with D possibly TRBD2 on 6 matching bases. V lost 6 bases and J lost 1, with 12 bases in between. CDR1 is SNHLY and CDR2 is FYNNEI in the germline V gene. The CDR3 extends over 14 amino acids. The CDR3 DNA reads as TGTGCCAGCAGGGCCTTTAGCGGCCAAGAGACCCAGTACTTC. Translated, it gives CASRAFSGQETQYF.

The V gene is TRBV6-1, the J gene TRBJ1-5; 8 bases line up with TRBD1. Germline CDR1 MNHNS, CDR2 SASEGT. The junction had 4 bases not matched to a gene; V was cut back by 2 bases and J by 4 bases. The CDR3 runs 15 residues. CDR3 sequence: CASSESWTGNQPQHF. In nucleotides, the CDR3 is TGTGCCAGCAGTGAAAGTTGGACAGGGAATCAGCCCCAGCATTTT.

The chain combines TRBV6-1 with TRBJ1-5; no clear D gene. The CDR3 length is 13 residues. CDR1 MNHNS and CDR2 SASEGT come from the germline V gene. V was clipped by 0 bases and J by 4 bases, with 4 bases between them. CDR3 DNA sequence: TGTGCCAGCAGTGAAGCGCTAAATCAGCCCCAGCATTTT. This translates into CASSEALNQPQHF.

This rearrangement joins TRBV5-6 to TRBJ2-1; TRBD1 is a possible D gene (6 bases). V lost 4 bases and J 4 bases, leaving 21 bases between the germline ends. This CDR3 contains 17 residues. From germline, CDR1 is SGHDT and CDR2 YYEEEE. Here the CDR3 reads CASSVALGVGAYNEQFF. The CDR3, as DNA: TGTGCCAGCAGCGTGGCCCTAGGAGTGGGGGCATACAATGAGCAGTTCTTC.

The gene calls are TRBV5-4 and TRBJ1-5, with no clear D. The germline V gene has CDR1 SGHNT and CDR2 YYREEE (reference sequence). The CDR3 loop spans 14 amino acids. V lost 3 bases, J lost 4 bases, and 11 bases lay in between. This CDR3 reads CASSSQPGNQPQHF. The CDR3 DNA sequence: TGTGCCAGCAGCTCTCAACCGGGTAATCAGCCCCAGCATTTT.

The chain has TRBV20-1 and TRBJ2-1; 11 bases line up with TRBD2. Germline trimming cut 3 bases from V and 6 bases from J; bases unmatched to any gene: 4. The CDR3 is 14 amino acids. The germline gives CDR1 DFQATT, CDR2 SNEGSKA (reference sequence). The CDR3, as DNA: TGCAGTGCTAGTCTAGCGGGAGGAGTCAATGAGCAGTTCTTC. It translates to CSASLAGGVNEQFF.